This TCR beta chain was retrieved from a study of shared clonotypes between healthy human individuals. General study findings and limits: Rarefaction demonstrated incomplete sorted-subset sequencing despite large depth.

This CDR3 is built from 16 residues. The germline V gene has CDR1 MNHEY and CDR2 SMNVEV (reference sequence). The V and J ends lost 5 bases and 4 bases, in that order; junction bases with no gene match: 9. Clones were read by immunoSEQ multiplex PCR, and TCRdb kept only the in-frame ones, dropping some. Seen here are hundreds of thousands of clones, around 96% observed once, and the top ten hold 0.11%. In the case of this clone: As yet, its antigen is unknown.

CD45RO negativity and positive selection for CCR7 defined naive CD8 cells, a population that excluded terminally differentiated effector memory CD45RA+ cells. The clonotype originates from a woman aged 25-40 years in good health. The genes are TRBV27 and TRBJ2-3, with TRBD2 matching 10 bases. Sequenced: naive CD8+ T cells sorted from blood. CDR3: CASSQGLAVTADTQYF. DNA for the CDR3: TGTGCCAGCAGTCAAGGACTAGCGGTTACTGCAGATACGCAGTATTTT.